Each of the 28 T cell receptor beta chains below was sequenced from the same sample in a study of T cell responses to AZD1222 COVID-19 vaccine. Profiling relied on immunoSEQ multiplex PCR, and the TCRdb table lists in-frame clones only, not all of them. The data contain about 160,000 clones, around 87% of them singletons. The sequencing here drew on peripheral blood, taken 28 days after the second AZD1222 dose. The receptors stem from an adult who received the AZD1222 COVID-19 vaccine.

The chain recombines TRBV2 with TRBJ1-1; tentatively, D is TRBD1 (5 bases). Trimming removed 4 bases from V and 5 bases from J, with 11 bases in between. The CDR3 contains 13 residues. CDR1 and CDR2 (germline): SNHLY, FYNNEI. This chain's CDR3 is CASSGDLGTEAFF. CDR3 nucleotides: TGTGCCAGCAGTGGGGACCTGGGGACTGAAGCTTTCTTT.

J is TRBJ2-3 and V is TRBV5-1, with D hard to call. The germline gives CDR1 SGHRS, CDR2 YFSETQ. Trimming stripped 0 bases from V and 2 bases from J, with 13 bases between. The CDR3 contains 16 residues. The CDR3 loop reads CASSLALQVHTDTQYF. In nucleotides, the CDR3 is TGCGCCAGCAGCTTGGCCCTGCAGGTCCACACAGATACGCAGTATTTT.

The chain links TRBV19 to TRBJ1-6; D is unclear. This CDR3 comprises 13 residues. Per germline, CDR1 LNHDA and CDR2 SQIVND (reference sequence). Trimming shortened V by 4 bases and J by 9 bases, and 10 bases separated the two germline ends. In DNA, the CDR3 is TGTGCCAGTAGTACTTCCATCCGTTCACCCCTCCACTTT. The encoded protein is CASSTSIRSPLHF.

The J gene is TRBJ1-3, the V gene TRBV3-1 (or the pseudogene TRBV3-2), with D perhaps matching TRBD1 (5 bases). Germline V CDR1 and CDR2: LGHDT, YNNKEL (reference sequence). V was trimmed by 0 bases and J by 0 bases, leaving 15 bases between them. The CDR3 has 18 amino acids. CDR3 sequence reads: CASSQDSLGGGSGNTIYF. CDR3 in DNA: TGTGCCAGCAGCCAAGATTCCCTGGGTGGGGGCTCTGGAAACACCATATATTTT.

The gene calls are TRBV18 and TRBJ1-4; no definite D call. The ends were cut back, 0 bases at V and 8 bases at J, with 16 bases in the middle. This CDR3 has 16 amino acids. Germline CDR1 is KGHSH and CDR2 is LQKENI. DNA of the CDR3: TGTGCCAGCTCACCACCGGAGACGAGGGAAGGAGAAAAACTGTTTTTT. Amino acid sequence: CASSPPETREGEKLFF. The whole variable domain, remainder taken from reference TRBV18 and TRBJ1-4, is NAGVMQNPRHLVRRRGQEARLRCSPMKGHSHVYWYRQLPEEGLKFMVYLQKENIIDESGMPKERFSAEFPKEGPSILRIQQVVRGDSAAYFCASSPPETREGEKLFFGSGTQLSVL.

The chain has TRBV5-1 and TRBJ1-1, with TRBD1 matching 8 bases. Germline CDR1 and CDR2: SGHRS and YFSETQ. The CDR3 runs to 15 residues. V was pared by 4 bases and J by 4 bases, with 9 bases of the junction left unmatched. The CDR3 loop is CASSPKTGEVTEAFF. The CDR3 region has the DNA TGCGCCAGCAGCCCAAAGACAGGGGAAGTCACTGAAGCTTTCTTT.

V usage is TRBV7-2 and J usage is TRBJ1-1; TRBD1 might be the D (6 bases). Trimming removed 5 bases from V and 4 bases from J, with 11 bases in between. The CDR3 sequence is 13 residues long. Germline CDR1 is SGHTA and CDR2 is FQGNSA. The CDR3 spells CASSPYRVTEAFF. The CDR3, as DNA: TGTGCCAGCAGCCCTTACAGGGTCACTGAAGCTTTCTTT.

This clone was observed many times. This chain links TRBV7-4 with TRBJ1-5; D gene ambiguous. The CDR3 has 11 residues. The V and J ends lost 5 bases and 5 bases respectively, with 4 bases between them. The germline V gene encodes CDR1 SGHVT and CDR2 SQSDAQ. The chain's CDR3 is CASSTYQPQHF. CDR3 nucleotides: TGTGCCAGCAGCACGTATCAGCCCCAGCATTTT.

V usage is TRBV7-8 and J usage is TRBJ1-5; D is possibly TRBD1 (5 bases). Germline V gene data show CDR1 as SGHVS and CDR2 as FQNEAQ. The CDR3 runs 14 residues. Trimming stripped 3 bases from V and 9 bases from J, with 15 bases between. The CDR3 DNA reads TGTGCCAGCAGCTTGGACATCTCCACGGGGCCCCAGCATTTT. Translation: CASSLDISTGPQHF.

This clone has a handful of counts. The J gene is TRBJ2-1, the V gene TRBV12-3 or TRBV12-4; no firm D call. The CDR3 sequence is 13 residues long. The germline V and J ends were trimmed by 2 bases and 12 bases, with 14 bases remaining between them. The CDR3 spells CASSLSGWRGQFF. The CDR3 coding sequence is TGTGCCAGCAGTTTATCGGGTTGGCGAGGGCAGTTCTTC.

The V gene is TRBV5-1, the J gene TRBJ2-2; D is uncertain. This CDR3 spans 15 amino acids. V dropped 1 base and J dropped 2 bases, with 9 bases sitting between them. Germline values: CDR1 SGHRS, CDR2 YFSETQ. In DNA, the CDR3 is TGCGCCAGCAGCTTGTACAGCCAAAACACCGGGGAGCTGTTTTTT. Its translation is CASSLYSQNTGELFF.

The rearrangement joins TRBV18 to TRBJ1-1; 8 positions agree with TRBD1. Germline V lookup: CDR1 KGHSH, CDR2 LQKENI. The CDR3 covers 14 residues. V lost 2 bases and J lost 7; bases outside the gene matches: 6. The CDR3 nucleotides read TGTGCCAGCTCACCAGACAGGGGAAGCGTTGAAGCTTTCTTT. Its translation: CASSPDRGSVEAFF.

The chain links TRBV3-1 (or the pseudogene TRBV3-2) to TRBJ1-3, with D uncertain. The V gene's germline CDR1 is LGHDT and CDR2 YNNKEL (reference sequence). V shed 3 bases and J shed 2 bases, with 11 bases lying between them. This CDR3 is 15 amino acids long. CDR3 loop: CASSQGNTAGNTIYF. DNA for the CDR3: TGTGCCAGCAGCCAGGGGAATACGGCTGGAAACACCATATATTTT.

V gene TRBV11-2 combines with J gene TRBJ2-7; D gene ambiguous. CDR3 length: 11 amino acids. Germline CDR1 and CDR2: SGHAT and FQNNGV. Deletions cut 4 bases from V and 6 bases from J, with 7 bases between. The DNA of the CDR3 is TGTGCCAGCAGCTCCGCGGTCGAGCAGTACTTC. Residues: CASSSAVEQYF.

J is TRBJ1-6 and V is TRBV6-5; D is unresolved. Germline assignment: CDR1 MNHEY and CDR2 SVGAGI. Trimming cost V 0 bases and J 10 bases, with 7 bases left between them. This CDR3 has 13 residues. CDR3 loop: CASSYSGVSPLHF. CDR3 sequence (DNA): TGTGCCAGCAGTTACTCGGGCGTATCACCCCTCCACTTT.

The rearrangement uses TRBV15 and TRBJ1-5, with 8 nucleotides matching TRBD1. Germline V CDR1 and CDR2: LNHNV, YYDKDF (reference sequence). J lost 5 bases, V lost 0 bases, and 3 bases had no gene match. The CDR3 has 15 residues. The CDR3 loop is CATSRDLTGDQPQHF. The CDR3 region has the DNA TGTGCCACCAGCAGAGACTTGACAGGGGATCAGCCCCAGCATTTT.

For the CDR3, the DNA is TGTGCCAGTAACCGTGGGGGTTTCGATCAGCCCCAGCATTTT. It yields the protein CASNRGGFDQPQHF. The chain combines TRBV2 with TRBJ1-5, with D perhaps TRBD1 (5 bases). V dropped 9 bases and J dropped 5 bases, with 17 bases sitting between them. Germline V gene sequence: CDR1 SNHLY, CDR2 FYNNEI. The CDR3 length is 14 residues.

The chain employs TRBV13 and TRBJ1-1, with a weak D call TRBD1 (5 bases). This CDR3 is 12 amino acids long. Per germline, CDR1 PRHDT and CDR2 FYEKMQ (reference sequence). V lost 3 bases and J lost 5, with 7 bases in between. CDR3 sequence reads: CASSFRETEAFF. CDR3 DNA sequence: TGTGCCAGCAGCTTCAGGGAGACTGAAGCTTTCTTT.

J is TRBJ2-1 and V is TRBV12-3 or TRBV12-4, with D possibly matching TRBD1 (6 bases). CDR3 size: 13 residues. Trimming pared 7 bases from V and 2 bases from J, leaving 9 bases between. Here the CDR3 reads CASKGEAYNEQFF. The CDR3 nucleotides are TGTGCCAGCAAGGGGGAAGCCTACAATGAGCAGTTCTTC.

The chain employs TRBV30 and TRBJ2-1; 9 bases align to TRBD1. This CDR3 contains 14 residues. Germline V gives CDR1 GTSNPN, CDR2 SVGIG (reference sequence). J lost 8 bases, V lost 3 bases, and 8 bases had no gene match. The DNA of the CDR3 is TGTGCCTGGAGGGCCCCGGGACAGGGTTATGAGCAGTTCTTC. It codes for CAWRAPGQGYEQFF.

This chain connects TRBV15 to TRBJ2-1; tentative D call: TRBD1 (5 bases). V lost 0 bases, J lost 6 bases, and 9 bases lay in between. CDR3 length: 14 residues. CDR1 is LNHNV and CDR2 is YYDKDF in the germline V gene (reference sequence). The CDR3 protein is CATSREWGTNEQFF. The CDR3 DNA reads TGTGCCACCAGCAGAGAATGGGGCACCAATGAGCAGTTCTTC.

CDR3 DNA sequence: TGTGCCAGCAGCTTAAATGGCAGGGGAAGCAATCAGCCCCAGCATTTT. Its translation is CASSLNGRGSNQPQHF. The genes are TRBV13 and TRBJ1-5, with D maybe TRBD1 (6 bases). CDR3 length equals 16 residues. V gave up 2 bases and J gave up 1 base, with 12 bases separating them. Looked up from germline, CDR1 is PRHDT and CDR2 is FYEKMQ (reference sequence).

The chain employs TRBV10-3 and TRBJ2-1; 11 bases are shared with TRBD2. V lost 2 bases, J lost 3 bases, and 0 bases stayed unmatched. This CDR3 comprises 15 residues. The germline V gene encodes CDR1 ENHRY and CDR2 SYGVKD. The DNA of the CDR3 is TGTGCCATCAGTGAGACTAGCGGGGGCTACAATGAGCAGTTCTTC. Translation: CAISETSGGYNEQFF.

The rearrangement uses TRBV14 and TRBJ1-2; 11 bases map to TRBD1. The CDR3 is made up of 14 amino acids. Germline CDR1 and CDR2: SGHDN and FVKESK. J gave up 5 bases and V 3 bases, and 2 bases lay outside the gene matches. The CDR3: CASSQDRGRYGYTF. CDR3 bases: TGTGCCAGCAGCCAGGACAGGGGGCGGTATGGCTACACCTTC.

The chain is built from TRBV3-1 (or the pseudogene TRBV3-2) and TRBJ1-1; 8 nucleotides agree with TRBD1. With V trimmed by 4 bases and J by 0 bases, 4 bases remained unmatched. Per the germline V gene, CDR1 is LGHDT and CDR2 is YNNKEL (reference sequence). The CDR3 has 15 residues. CDR3 nucleotide sequence: TGTGCCAGCAGCCTGCAGGGGGCGGTGAACACTGAAGCTTTCTTT. This codes for CASSLQGAVNTEAFF.

V is TRBV7-2 and J is TRBJ1-1; 7 nucleotides match TRBD1. Germline lookup yields CDR1 SGHTA and CDR2 FQGNSA. Germline trimming cut 2 bases from V and 0 bases from J; bases unmatched to any gene: 9. The CDR3 contains 17 residues. CDR3 in amino acids: CASSLRQGDKMNTEAFF. The CDR3 DNA sequence: TGTGCCAGCAGCTTAAGACAGGGCGATAAAATGAACACTGAAGCTTTCTTT.

This chain links TRBV6-5 with TRBJ2-1, with a tentative D call TRBD1 (6 bases). The germline V gene encodes CDR1 MNHEY and CDR2 SVGAGI. Trimming removed 0 bases from V and 13 bases from J, with 13 bases in between. This CDR3 spans 13 amino acids. The CDR3 nucleotides are TGTGCCAGCAGTTACTCGTGGGACAAGAAACAGTTCTTC. It specifies CASSYSWDKKQFF.

This clone came up once. The chain has TRBV12-3 or TRBV12-4 and TRBJ1-3, with no clear D. This CDR3 contains 13 residues. Trimming removed 6 bases at V and 0 bases at J, with 6 bases between. This CDR3 reads CASSYSSGNTIYF. CDR3 in DNA: TGTGCCAGCAGCTATAGCTCTGGAAACACCATATATTTT.